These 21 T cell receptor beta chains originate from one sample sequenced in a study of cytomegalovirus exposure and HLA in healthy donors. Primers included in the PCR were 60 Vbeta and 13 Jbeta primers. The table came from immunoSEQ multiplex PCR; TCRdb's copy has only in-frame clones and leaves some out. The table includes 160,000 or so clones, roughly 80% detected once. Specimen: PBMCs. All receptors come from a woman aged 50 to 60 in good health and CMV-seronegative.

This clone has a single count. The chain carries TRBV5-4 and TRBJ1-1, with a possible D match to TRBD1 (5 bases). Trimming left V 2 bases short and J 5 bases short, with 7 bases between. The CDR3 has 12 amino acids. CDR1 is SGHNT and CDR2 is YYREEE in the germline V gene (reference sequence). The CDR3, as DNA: TGTGCCAGCAGCTTACAGGCTACTGAAGCTTTCTTT. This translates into CASSLQATEAFF. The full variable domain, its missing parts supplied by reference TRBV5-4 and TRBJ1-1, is ETGVTQSPTHLIKTRGQQVTLRCSSQSGHNTVSWYQQALGQGPQFIFQYYREEENGRGNFPPRFSGLQFPNYSSELNVNALELDDSALYLCASSLQATEAFFGQGTRLTVV.

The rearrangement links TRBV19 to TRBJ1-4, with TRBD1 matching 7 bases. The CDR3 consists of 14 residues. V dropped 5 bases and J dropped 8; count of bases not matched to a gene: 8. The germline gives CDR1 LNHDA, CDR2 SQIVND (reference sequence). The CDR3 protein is CASSPRGQGEKLFF. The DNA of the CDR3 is TGTGCCAGTAGTCCTAGGGGGCAAGGCGAAAAACTGTTTTTT.

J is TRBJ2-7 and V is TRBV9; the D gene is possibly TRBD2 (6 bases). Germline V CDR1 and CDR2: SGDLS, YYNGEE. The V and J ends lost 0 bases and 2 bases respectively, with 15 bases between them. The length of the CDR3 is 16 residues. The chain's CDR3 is CASSVGRGWAPYEQYF. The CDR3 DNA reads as TGTGCCAGCAGCGTAGGGAGGGGATGGGCCCCCTACGAGCAGTACTTC.

CDR3 protein: CASSYTQNSGNTIYF. DNA of the CDR3: TGTGCCAGTAGTTACACACAGAACTCTGGAAACACCATATATTTT. V is TRBV19 and J is TRBJ1-3, with D unclear. CDR3 length: 15 residues. The V gene's germline CDR1 is LNHDA and CDR2 SQIVND (reference sequence). The V end was cut by 5 bases, the J end by 0 bases, with 11 bases between.

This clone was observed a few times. DNA of the CDR3: TGTGCCAGCAGTGGGCAGGGGAACTATGGCTACACCTTC. The encoded protein is CASSGQGNYGYTF. This chain uses TRBV25-1 with TRBJ1-2; a possible D gene is TRBD1 (6 bases). The germline gives CDR1 MGHDK, CDR2 SYGVNS. Trimming shortened V by 4 bases and J by 2 bases, and 8 bases separated the two germline ends. The CDR3 totals 13 residues.

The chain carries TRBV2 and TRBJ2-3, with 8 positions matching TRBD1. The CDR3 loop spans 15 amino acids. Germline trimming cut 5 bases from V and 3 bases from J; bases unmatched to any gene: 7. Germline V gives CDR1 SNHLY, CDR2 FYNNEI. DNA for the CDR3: TGTGCCAGCAGTCGCACAGGGACAGGAACAGATACGCAGTATTTT. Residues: CASSRTGTGTDTQYF.

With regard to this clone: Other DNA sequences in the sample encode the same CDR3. The CDR3 reads CASSPGSAGRTYEQYF. The DNA for the CDR3 is TGTGCCAGCTCACCCGGATCAGCGGGGCGAACCTACGAGCAGTACTTC. The V and J genes are TRBV18 and TRBJ2-7, with 7 nucleotides matching TRBD2. Trimming took 3 bases from V and 2 from J; bases not matched to a gene: 10. CDR3 size: 16 residues. Germline lookup yields CDR1 KGHSH and CDR2 LQKENI.

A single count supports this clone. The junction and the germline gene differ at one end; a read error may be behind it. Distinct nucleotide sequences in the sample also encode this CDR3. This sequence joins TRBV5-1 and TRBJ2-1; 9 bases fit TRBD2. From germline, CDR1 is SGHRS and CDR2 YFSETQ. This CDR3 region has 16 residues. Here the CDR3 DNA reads TGTGCCAGCAGCTTGGAAAAGCGGGGGGCTTACAATGAGCAGTTCTTC. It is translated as CASSLEKRGAYNEQFF. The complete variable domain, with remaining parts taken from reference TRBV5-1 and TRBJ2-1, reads KAGVTQTPRYLIKTRGQQVTLSCSPISGHRSVSWYQQTPGQGLQFLFEYFSETQRNKGNFPGRFSGRQFSNSRSEMNVSTLELGDSALYLCASSLEKRGAYNEQFFGPGTRLTVL.

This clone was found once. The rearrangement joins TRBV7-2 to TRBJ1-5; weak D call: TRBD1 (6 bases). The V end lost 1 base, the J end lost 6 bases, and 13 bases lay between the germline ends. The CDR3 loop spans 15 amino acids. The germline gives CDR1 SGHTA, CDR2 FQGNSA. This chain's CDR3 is CASSLVAGAGQPQHF. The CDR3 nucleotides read TGTGCCAGCAGCTTAGTAGCAGGGGCCGGTCAGCCCCAGCATTTT.

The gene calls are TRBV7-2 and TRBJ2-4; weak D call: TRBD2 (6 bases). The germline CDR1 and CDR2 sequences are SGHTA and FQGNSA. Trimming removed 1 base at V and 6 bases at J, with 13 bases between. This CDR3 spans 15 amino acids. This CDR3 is CASSLDAGRGNIQYF. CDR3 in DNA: TGTGCCAGCAGCTTAGATGCGGGGCGGGGAAACATTCAGTACTTC. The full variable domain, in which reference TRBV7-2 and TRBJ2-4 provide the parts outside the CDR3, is GAGVSQSPSNKVTEKGKDVELRCDPISGHTALYWYRQSLGQGLEFLIYFQGNSAPDKSGLPSDRFSAERTGGSVSTLTIQRTQQEDSAVYLCASSLDAGRGNIQYFGAGTRLSVL.

The CDR3 bases are TGTGCCAGCACCCTAACGGGTAGCGGGAGTGGGGATACGCAGTATTTT. Residues: CASTLTGSGSGDTQYF. V and J are TRBV7-3 and TRBJ2-3, with 9 bases that match TRBD2. V shed 7 bases and J 6 bases; nucleotides not matched to a gene: 14. This CDR3 comprises 16 residues. Germline assignment: CDR1 SGHTA and CDR2 FQGTGA.

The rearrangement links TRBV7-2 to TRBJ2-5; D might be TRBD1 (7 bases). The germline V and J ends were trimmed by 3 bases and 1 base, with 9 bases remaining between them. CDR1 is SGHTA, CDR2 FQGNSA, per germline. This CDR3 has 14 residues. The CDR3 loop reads CASSFQGGQETQYF. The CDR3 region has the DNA TGTGCCAGCAGCTTCCAGGGGGGCCAAGAGACCCAGTACTTC.

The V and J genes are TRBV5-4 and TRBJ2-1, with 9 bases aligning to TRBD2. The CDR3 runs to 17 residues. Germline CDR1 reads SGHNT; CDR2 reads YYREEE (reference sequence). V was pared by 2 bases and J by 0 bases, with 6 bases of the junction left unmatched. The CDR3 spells CASSFGTAGGSYNEQFF. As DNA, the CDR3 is TGTGCCAGCAGCTTCGGTACAGCGGGGGGCTCCTACAATGAGCAGTTCTTC.

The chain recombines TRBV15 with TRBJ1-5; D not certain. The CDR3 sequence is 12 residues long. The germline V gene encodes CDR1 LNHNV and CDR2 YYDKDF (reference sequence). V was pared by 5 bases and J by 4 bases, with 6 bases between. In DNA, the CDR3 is TGTGCCACCAGCTCGCGGAATCAGCCCCAGCATTTT. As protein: CATSSRNQPQHF.

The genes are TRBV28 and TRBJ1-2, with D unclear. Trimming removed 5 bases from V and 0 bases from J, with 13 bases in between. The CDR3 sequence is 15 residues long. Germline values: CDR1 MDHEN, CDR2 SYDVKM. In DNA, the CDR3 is TGTGCCAGCAGTCCTCGGGCGCGGGCTAACTATGGCTACACCTTC. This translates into CASSPRARANYGYTF.

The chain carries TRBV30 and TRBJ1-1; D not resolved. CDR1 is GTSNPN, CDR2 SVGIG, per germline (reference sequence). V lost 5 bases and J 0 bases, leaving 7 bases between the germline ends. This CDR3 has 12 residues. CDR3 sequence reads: CAWGSMNTEAFF. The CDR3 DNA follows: TGTGCCTGGGGCTCCATGAACACTGAAGCTTTCTTT.

The CDR3 region has the DNA TGTGCCAGCAGCTTATCGGGACAGGGAACAACTGAAGCTTTCTTT. Its translation: CASSLSGQGTTEAFF. This sequence joins TRBV9 and TRBJ1-1, with 9 bases fitting TRBD1. After removal of 4 bases from V and 5 bases from J, the junction contained 9 bases not matched to a gene. There are 15 residues in the CDR3. CDR1 and CDR2 (germline): SGDLS, YYNGEE.

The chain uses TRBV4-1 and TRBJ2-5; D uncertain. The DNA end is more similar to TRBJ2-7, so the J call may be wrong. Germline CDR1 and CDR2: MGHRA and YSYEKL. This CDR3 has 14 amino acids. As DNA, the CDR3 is TGCGCCAGCAGCCATCGCGCGCGCGACTACGAGCAGTACTTC. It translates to CASSHRARDYEQYF.

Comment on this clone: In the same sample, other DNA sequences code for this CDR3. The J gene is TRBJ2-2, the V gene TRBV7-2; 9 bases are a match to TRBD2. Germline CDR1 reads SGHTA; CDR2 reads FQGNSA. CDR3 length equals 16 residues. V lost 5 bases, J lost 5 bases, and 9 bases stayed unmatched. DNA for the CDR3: TGTGCCAGCAGCCCCGCGGGGGGGCGGCGGACCGGGGAGCTGTTTTTT. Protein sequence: CASSPAGGRRTGELFF.

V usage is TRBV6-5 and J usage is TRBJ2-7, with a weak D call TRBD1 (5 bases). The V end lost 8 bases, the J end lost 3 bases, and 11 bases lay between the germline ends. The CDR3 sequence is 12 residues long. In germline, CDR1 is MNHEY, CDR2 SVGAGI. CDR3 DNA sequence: TGTGCCAGCCGGCAGGGTCACTACGAGCAGTACTTC. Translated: CASRQGHYEQYF.

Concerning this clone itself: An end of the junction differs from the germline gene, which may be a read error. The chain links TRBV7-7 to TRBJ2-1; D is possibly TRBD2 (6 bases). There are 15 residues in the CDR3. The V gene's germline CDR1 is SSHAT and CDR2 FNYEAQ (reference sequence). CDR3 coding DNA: TGTGCTAGCAGCTTAGGTGGCGGGGTCTACAATGAGCAGTTCTTC. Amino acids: CASSLGGGVYNEQFF.